There are many counts of the clone carrying this T cell receptor (beta chain). Its antigen is currently unknown. These data come from a study of response to subunit inactivated influenza vaccine. General study results and limits: The authors suggested that every seasonal influenza vaccination recruits few new T cells.

Germline values: CDR1 MNHEY, CDR2 SVGEGT. Trimming shortened V by 4 bases and J by 3 bases, and 4 bases separated the two germline ends. The CDR3 totals 11 residues. TCRdb reprocessed the RT-PCR reads via MiXCR and lists one record per CDR3 protein. The sample holds about 570,000 distinct CDR3 sequences, about 11% seen once. The same sample was also used in a study of T cells expressing NK-cell markers. Per that paper: Beta-chain TCR cDNA was generated via 5'RACE template switching with UMIs. In the group of eight sequenced donors, seven were HCMV-seropositive and one was seronegative. In a group of several donors, dominant NKG2C+ clonotypes represented about 1.0-8% of CD8+ T cells.

The specimen was PBMCs from blood, collected on the day of vaccination. This receptor was identified in a man over 45 who received an inactivated influenza vaccine. The gene calls are TRBV6-2 or TRBV6-3 and TRBJ2-7; no reliable D call. CDR3 sequence (DNA): TGTGCCAGCAGTTCGGTCTACGAGCAGTACTTC. Translated, it gives CASSSVYEQYF.